Listed here are 12 T cell receptor beta chains from one sample, sequenced in a study of T cells after yellow fever vaccination. TCRdb processed the 5' RACE reads anew with MiXCR; each CDR3 protein has one entry. This table holds 120,000 or so distinct CDR3 sequences, about 8.2% found once. Sequenced material: CD8+ T cells sorted from PBMCs, taken on the day of the yellow fever booster vaccination. The receptors come from a man aged 18-30 years who received the YFV17D yellow fever vaccine.

There are many counts of this clonotype. This chain uses TRBV27 with TRBJ2-2; D is perhaps TRBD1 (6 bases). Trimming took off 6 bases at V and 5 bases at J, with 10 bases between the two ends. Germline lookup yields CDR1 MNHEY and CDR2 SMNVEV (reference sequence). The CDR3 contains 13 residues. The CDR3, as DNA: TGTGCCAGCAGCTACAGGGTGACCGGGGAGCTGTTTTTT. Its protein is CASSYRVTGELFF.

This clonotype has a count of ten or more. The chain has TRBV4-1 and TRBJ2-1; TRBD2 might be the D (6 bases). The germline gives CDR1 MGHRA, CDR2 YSYEKL. The CDR3 extends over 12 amino acids. V dropped 5 bases and J dropped 4 bases, with 6 bases sitting between them. The CDR3 DNA is TGCGCCAGCAGCGGGGGGTACAATGAGCAGTTCTTC. This gives the protein CASSGGYNEQFF.

This chain uses TRBV6-5 with TRBJ1-2; 9 bases match TRBD1. V was clipped by 7 bases and J by 7 bases; unmatched bases: 7. This CDR3 comprises 13 residues. Germline V CDR1 and CDR2: MNHEY, SVGAGI. For the CDR3, the DNA is TGTGCCAGCATCGCACAGGGGGCTGTTGGCTACACCTTC. It is translated as CASIAQGAVGYTF.

This clonotype was seen a few times. The chain joins TRBV20-1 to TRBJ2-2; D gene uncertain. The V end was cut by 3 bases, the J end by 3 bases, with 11 bases between. The germline V gene has CDR1 DFQATT and CDR2 SNEGSKA (reference sequence). The CDR3 is 14 amino acids. CDR3 DNA: TGCAGTGCTAGCCCAAAGTCTGACACCGGGGAGCTGTTTTTT. Encoded protein: CSASPKSDTGELFF.

This chain joins TRBV7-9 and TRBJ2-5; a weak D match, TRBD2 (7 bases). The V and J ends lost 5 bases and 5 bases respectively, with 21 bases between them. Germline CDR1 is SEHNR and CDR2 is FQNEAQ (reference sequence). This CDR3 spans 16 amino acids. Here the CDR3 reads CASSPPTRGPWETQYF. DNA for the CDR3: TGTGCCAGCAGCCCGCCCACGCGGGGGCCCTGGGAGACCCAGTACTTC.

This clonotype was counted many times. This rearrangement joins TRBV5-1 to TRBJ2-3; 9 nucleotides line up with TRBD2. Germline V gene sequence: CDR1 SGHRS, CDR2 YFSETQ. Unmatched junction bases numbered 10, after V lost 6 bases and J lost 2 bases. There are 16 residues in the CDR3. Here the CDR3 reads CASNLRGGGATDTQYF. The DNA of the CDR3 is TGCGCCAGCAACCTTAGAGGCGGGGGGGCCACAGATACGCAGTATTTT.

The V gene is TRBV9, the J gene TRBJ1-2; D not certain. V dropped 3 bases and J dropped 4 bases, with 16 bases sitting between them. The germline V gene encodes CDR1 SGDLS and CDR2 YYNGEE. CDR3 length: 15 amino acids. This CDR3 reads CASSAAGSTGYGYTF. In DNA form, the CDR3 reads TGTGCCAGCAGCGCCGCGGGATCTACCGGCTATGGCTACACCTTC.

In this sample, this clonotype turned up a few times. The chain couples TRBV7-2 to TRBJ2-7; the D gene is possibly TRBD2 (6 bases). V lost 5 bases, J lost 7 bases, and 24 bases lay in between. CDR1 is SGHTA and CDR2 is FQGNSA in the germline V gene. The CDR3 is 16 amino acids. CDR3 residues: CASSITPGLVPREQYF. DNA for the CDR3: TGTGCCAGCAGCATTACCCCGGGACTCGTCCCCCGTGAGCAGTACTTC. The variable domain in full, completed from reference TRBV7-2 and TRBJ2-7, reads GAGVSQSPSNKVTEKGKDVELRCDPISGHTALYWYRQSLGQGLEFLIYFQGNSAPDKSGLPSDRFSAERTGGSVSTLTIQRTQQEDSAVYLCASSITPGLVPREQYFGPGTRLTVT.

This clonotype was observed a handful of times. The chain is built from TRBV7-9 and TRBJ2-2, with D possibly matching TRBD1 (5 bases). In germline, CDR1 is SEHNR, CDR2 FQNEAQ (reference sequence). CDR3 length: 14 residues. Trimming stripped 1 base from V and 6 bases from J, with 9 bases between. The CDR3 is CASSLDGRAGELFF. CDR3 in DNA: TGTGCCAGCAGCTTAGACGGCAGGGCCGGGGAGCTGTTTTTT.

The genes are TRBV5-1 and TRBJ1-4, with TRBD1 identical over 8 bases. In germline, CDR1 is SGHRS, CDR2 YFSETQ. Trimming took 1 base from V and 0 from J; bases not matched to a gene: 8. There are 18 residues in the CDR3. The CDR3 loop is CASSLRQGAASTNEKLFF. The CDR3 DNA sequence: TGCGCCAGCAGCTTGCGGCAGGGGGCAGCTTCAACTAATGAAAAACTGTTTTTT.

This clonotype has only a few counts. This rearrangement joins TRBV29-1 to TRBJ2-3; D is possibly TRBD2 (5 bases). Trimming cost V 4 bases and J 6 bases, with 14 bases left between them. This CDR3 region has 13 residues. CDR1 and CDR2 from the germline V gene are SQVTM and ANQGSEA. CDR3 sequence reads: CSVVSGPGDTQYF. CDR3 coding DNA: TGCAGCGTTGTAAGCGGACCTGGGGATACGCAGTATTTT.

This chain connects TRBV5-1 to TRBJ2-2; D unclear. Per germline, CDR1 SGHRS and CDR2 YFSETQ. The CDR3 contains 12 residues. The V and J ends lost 1 base and 6 bases respectively, with 4 bases between them. The CDR3 DNA reads as TGCGCCAGCAGCTTGTTAGCCGGGGAGCTGTTTTTT. This sequence encodes CASSLLAGELFF.